Listed below are T cell receptor beta chains from one sample, sequenced in a study of beta chain features in type 1 diabetes. Using immunoSEQ multiplex PCR, the repertoire was profiled, and TCRdb retains in-frame clones only, with some absent. The sample has about 410,000 clones, about 14% seen once. Sequenced sample: naive CD4+ T cells from blood. The receptors here all came from a man aged 25 to 40 in good health. Each CDR3 is given without its conserved first and last residue. Each record gives: V gene, J gene, CDR3 protein.

V: TRBV14; J: TRBJ2-1; CDR3: ASTPGIAGSMDEQF
V: TRBV14; J: TRBJ2-2; CDR3: ASSQQRLQNTGELF
V: TRBV5-1; J: TRBJ2-1; CDR3: ASSLDRGFRNEQF
V: TRBV7-2; J: TRBJ2-3; CDR3: ASSPVPGSTDTQY
V: TRBV30; J: TRBJ1-4; CDR3: AWSVTGSNEKLF
V: TRBV7-9; J: TRBJ2-1; CDR3: ASSSQGTFAQSSYNEQF
V: TRBV7-2; J: TRBJ2-7; CDR3: ASSLGAGYGDEQY
V: TRBV30; J: TRBJ2-3; CDR3: AWSGIGVDTQY
V: TRBV18; J: TRBJ2-5; CDR3: ASSPVFGETQY
V: TRBV6-5; J: TRBJ2-3; CDR3: ASSYSSKSTDTQY
V: TRBV14; J: TRBJ2-2; CDR3: ASSPSPGNTGELF
V: TRBV29-1; J: TRBJ1-5; CDR3: SVGQPNQPQH
V: TRBV11-2; J: TRBJ1-5; CDR3: ASSLGLGQGNQPQH
V: TRBV10-3; J: TRBJ1-1; CDR3: AISALGSRNTEAF
V: TRBV7-2; J: TRBJ1-1; CDR3: ASSTVGTGAEGP
V: TRBV10-3; J: TRBJ1-2; CDR3: AISDDRGGYGYT
V: TRBV19; J: TRBJ2-1; CDR3: ASSIQGPASEQF
V: TRBV30; J: TRBJ1-2; CDR3: ASKEHGYT
V: TRBV18; J: TRBJ2-7; CDR3: ASSPLSGRSYEQY
V: TRBV15; J: TRBJ1-4; CDR3: ATSRDRGIEKLF
V: TRBV6-5; J: TRBJ2-3; CDR3: ASRTARLGAQY
V: TRBV6-5; J: TRBJ2-6; CDR3: ASSHLSGANVLT
V: TRBV5-4; J: TRBJ1-6; CDR3: ASSQPTGVNSPLH
V: TRBV10-3; J: TRBJ1-1; CDR3: AITRQGRESTEAF
V: TRBV9; J: TRBJ2-1; CDR3: ASSVESRGNEQF
V: TRBV7-9; J: TRBJ2-3; CDR3: ASSPLGSVPDTQY
V: TRBV7-9; J: TRBJ2-3; CDR3: ASSFGTGITDTQY
V: TRBV6-5; J: TRBJ2-1; CDR3: ASSSQAGGPSEQF
V: TRBV29-1; J: TRBJ2-4; CDR3: SGLDRAKNIQY
V: TRBV7-8; J: TRBJ2-5; CDR3: AISRAEQETQY
V: TRBV19; J: TRBJ2-1; CDR3: ASSTKKGSYNEQF
V: TRBV30; J: TRBJ2-3; CDR3: AWSVRGDTQY
V: TRBV7-8; J: TRBJ2-3; CDR3: ASSLTAATGVVDTQY
V: TRBV4-3; J: TRBJ2-4; CDR3: ASSQVRHLDPNLAKNIQY
V: TRBV13; J: TRBJ1-2; CDR3: ASSSRQGQFYGYT
V: TRBV7-7; J: TRBJ2-7; CDR3: ASSKDRGTYEQY
V: TRBV28; J: TRBJ1-3; CDR3: ASTEFAGNTIY
V: TRBV30; J: TRBJ2-5; CDR3: AVDANGETQY
V: TRBV5-4; J: TRBJ2-5; CDR3: ASSSAWTSGKETQY
V: TRBV10-3; J: TRBJ2-4; CDR3: AISGGGDKNIQY
V: TRBV7-6; J: TRBJ2-3; CDR3: ASSPITDTQY
V: TRBV20-1; J: TRBJ2-1; CDR3: SASRRNEQF
V: TRBV5-1; J: TRBJ2-1; CDR3: ASRLPGQGSEQF
V: TRBV9; J: TRBJ2-7; CDR3: ASSSRRTERGAYEQY
V: TRBV20-1; J: TRBJ2-5; CDR3: SASAKETQY
V: TRBV20-1; J: TRBJ1-5; CDR3: SATGVSQH
V: TRBV6-1; J: TRBJ1-1; CDR3: ASSPRRDNTEAF